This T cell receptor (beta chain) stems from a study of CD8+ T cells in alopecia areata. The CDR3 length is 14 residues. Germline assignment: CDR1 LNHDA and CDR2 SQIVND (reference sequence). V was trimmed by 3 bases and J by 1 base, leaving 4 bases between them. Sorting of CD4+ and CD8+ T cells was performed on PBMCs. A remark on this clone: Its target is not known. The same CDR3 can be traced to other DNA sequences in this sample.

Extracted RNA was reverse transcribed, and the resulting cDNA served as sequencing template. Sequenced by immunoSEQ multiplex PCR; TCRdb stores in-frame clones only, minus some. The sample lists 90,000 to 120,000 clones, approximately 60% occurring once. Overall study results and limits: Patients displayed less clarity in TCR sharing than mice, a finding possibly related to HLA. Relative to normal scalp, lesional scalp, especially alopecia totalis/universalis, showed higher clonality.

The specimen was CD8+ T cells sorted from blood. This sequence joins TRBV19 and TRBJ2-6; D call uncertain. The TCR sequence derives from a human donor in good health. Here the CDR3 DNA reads TGTGCCAGTAGTATCGGGTCTGGGGCCAACGTCCTGACTTTC. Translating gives CASSIGSGANVLTF.